The 21 T cell receptor beta chains below all came from one sample that was sequenced in a study of CD8 T cells in Susac syndrome. The RNA, roughly 0.45 to 1 ug, was put through reverse transcription using random hexamers. MiXCR was run by TCRdb on the immunoSEQ multiplex PCR reads, yielding one entry per CDR3 protein. The sample has about 300,000 distinct CDR3 sequences, 75% to 90% seen once. The source material was CD8+ T cells from PBMCs. These receptors all come from a human donor with multiple sclerosis.

This rearrangement joins TRBV9 to TRBJ1-1; D is undetermined. Germline V CDR1 and CDR2: SGDLS, YYNGEE. There are 13 residues in the CDR3. Trimming left V 4 bases short and J 1 base short, with 8 bases between. Here the CDR3 DNA reads TGTGCCAGCAGCCCAGAAGGGAACACTGAAGCTTTCTTT. Translation gives CASSPEGNTEAFF.

The gene calls are TRBV4-2 and TRBJ2-1; a possible D gene is TRBD1 (7 bases). The germline V gene has CDR1 LGHNA and CDR2 YNFKEQ. CDR3 length: 16 amino acids. Trimming cost V 0 bases and J 4 bases, with 13 bases left between them. In DNA, the CDR3 is TGTGCCAGCAGCCAAGATTTGGGGGGACAGTACAATGAGCAGTTCTTC. Amino acids: CASSQDLGGQYNEQFF.

The rearrangement uses TRBV7-3 and TRBJ2-3, with D hard to call. With 4 bases removed from V and 2 bases from J, the gap between germline ends came to 16 bases. The CDR3 consists of 16 residues. Germline values: CDR1 SGHTA, CDR2 FQGTGA. The CDR3: CASSSRLVSTTDTQYF. The CDR3 DNA reads as TGTGCCAGCAGCTCACGACTCGTATCAACCACAGATACGCAGTATTTT.

The V gene is TRBV11-1, the J gene TRBJ2-5; 8 bases line up with TRBD1. The ends lost 1 base at V and 3 bases at J; junction bases unmatched: 1. CDR1 SGHAT and CDR2 FQDESV come from the germline V gene (reference sequence). The length of the CDR3 is 14 residues. CDR3 residues: CASSLGTGKETQYF. The CDR3 DNA is TGTGCCAGCAGCTTAGGGACAGGGAAAGAGACCCAGTACTTC.

V gene TRBV7-3 combines with J gene TRBJ2-5, with D possibly TRBD2 on 6 matching bases. This CDR3 is 13 amino acids long. The V and J ends lost 3 bases and 3 bases respectively, with 8 bases between them. Looked up from germline, CDR1 is SGHTA and CDR2 is FQGTGA. The CDR3 nucleotides are TGTGCCAGCAGCTTGCGGGATGAAGAGACCCAGTACTTC. Protein product: CASSLRDEETQYF.

The V and J genes are TRBV30 and TRBJ1-5; no clear D gene. V was clipped by 4 bases and J by 1 base, with 8 bases between them. The germline V gene has CDR1 GTSNPN and CDR2 SVGIG (reference sequence). The CDR3 sequence is 13 residues long. The CDR3 nucleotides are TGTGCCTGGAACACAGTGAGCAATCAGCCCCAGCATTTT. This codes for CAWNTVSNQPQHF.

The chain links TRBV4-1 to TRBJ1-1; a weak D match, TRBD1 (6 bases). This CDR3 region has 14 residues. With 2 bases removed from V and 4 bases from J, the gap between germline ends came to 11 bases. Germline lookup yields CDR1 MGHRA and CDR2 YSYEKL. This chain's CDR3 is CASSQLGHLTEAFF. The CDR3 coding sequence is TGCGCCAGCAGCCAACTGGGACACCTCACTGAAGCTTTCTTT.

The V gene is TRBV6-2 or TRBV6-3, the J gene TRBJ2-1; D is ambiguous. Per the germline V gene, CDR1 is MNHEY and CDR2 is SVGEGT. V lost 0 bases and J 6 bases, leaving 6 bases between the germline ends. The CDR3 extends over 13 amino acids. The CDR3 here is CASSYSLRNEQFF. Written as DNA, the CDR3 is TGTGCCAGCAGTTACTCGTTGCGCAATGAGCAGTTCTTC.

The chain recombines TRBV4-3 with TRBJ2-7; D not resolved. V lost 4 bases and J lost 3, with 16 bases in between. The CDR3 spans 15 residues. CDR1 LGHNA and CDR2 YSLEER come from the germline V gene. The CDR3 reads CASSPVRALDYEQYF. DNA of the CDR3: TGCGCCAGCAGCCCAGTACGGGCACTGGACTACGAGCAGTACTTC.

The chain recombines TRBV3-1 with TRBJ2-7, with 7 bases that match TRBD2. This CDR3 comprises 15 residues. CDR1 and CDR2 from the germline V gene are LGHDT and YNNKEL (reference sequence). V gave up 1 base and J gave up 7 bases; unmatched junction bases: 10. The DNA for the CDR3 is TGTGCCAGCAGCCAAGGGATGGCGGGAGCTCGGGAGCAGTACTTC. Amino acid sequence: CASSQGMAGAREQYF.

This chain connects TRBV6-1 to TRBJ2-1; the match to TRBD2 covers 9 bases. With V trimmed by 6 bases and J by 8 bases, 14 bases remained unmatched. Per the germline V gene, CDR1 is MNHNS and CDR2 is SASEGT. The CDR3 sequence is 16 residues long. CDR3: CASSLTLSGRGDEQFF. The CDR3 bases are TGTGCCAGCAGCCTCACCCTTAGCGGGAGAGGCGATGAGCAGTTCTTC.

V is TRBV7-2 and J is TRBJ2-2; the D is unclear. The CDR3 is 15 residues long. V was clipped by 3 bases and J by 2 bases, with 10 bases between them. In germline, CDR1 is SGHTA, CDR2 FQGNSA. CDR3 in amino acids: CASSLPLLNTGELFF. CDR3 in DNA: TGTGCCAGCAGCTTGCCACTACTAAACACCGGGGAGCTGTTTTTT. Using reference TRBV7-2 and TRBJ2-2 for the parts outside the CDR3, the full variable domain is GAGVSQSPSNKVTEKGKDVELRCDPISGHTALYWYRQSLGQGLEFLIYFQGNSAPDKSGLPSDRFSAERTGGSVSTLTIQRTQQEDSAVYLCASSLPLLNTGELFFGEGSRLTVL.

This chain joins TRBV30 and TRBJ2-7, with TRBD2 as a possible D gene (5 bases). In germline, CDR1 is GTSNPN, CDR2 SVGIG (reference sequence). V was clipped by 1 base and J by 3 bases, with 16 bases between them. The CDR3 covers 15 residues. Here the CDR3 DNA reads TGTGCCTGGAGTGCCTACCCAACCGGGATCTACGAGCAGTACTTC. This encodes CAWSAYPTGIYEQYF. The variable domain in full, completed from reference TRBV30 and TRBJ2-7, reads SQTIHQWPATLVQPVGSPLSLECTVEGTSNPNLYWYRQAAGRGLQLLFYSVGIGQISSEVPQNLSASRPQDRQFILSSKKLLLSDSGFYLCAWSAYPTGIYEQYFGPGTRLTVT.

The rearrangement joins TRBV9 to TRBJ2-7; D assignment may be TRBD1 or TRBD2 (6 bases each). The CDR3 contains 13 residues. Germline V CDR1 and CDR2: SGDLS, YYNGEE. V was cut by 4 bases and J by 6 bases, with 14 bases left in between. The chain's CDR3 is CASSPRGRPEQYF. DNA of the CDR3: TGTGCCAGCAGCCCCCGGGGGCGGCCCGAGCAGTACTTC.

The chain uses TRBV12-3 or TRBV12-4 and TRBJ1-1; 8 bases map to TRBD1. The CDR3 has 13 residues. Trimming at V came to 3 bases and at J to 5 bases, leaving 2 bases not matched to a gene. Here the CDR3 DNA reads TGTGCCAGCAGTTTGCAGGGGGCTACTGAAGCTTTCTTT. Its translation: CASSLQGATEAFF.

V usage is TRBV19 and J usage is TRBJ2-7, with D hard to call. CDR3 size: 15 residues. V lost 6 bases and J lost 0, with 15 bases in between. CDR1 and CDR2 from the germline V gene are LNHDA and SQIVND (reference sequence). The chain's CDR3 is CASSPEVVNSYEQYF. CDR3 DNA: TGTGCCAGTAGCCCCGAGGTGGTTAACTCCTACGAGCAGTACTTC.

V and J are TRBV19 and TRBJ1-1, with no clear D. Germline CDR1 LNHDA, CDR2 SQIVND (reference sequence). The V gene lost 8 bases and the J gene lost 6 bases, with 19 bases spanning the gap. The CDR3 length is 14 residues. The CDR3 coding sequence is TGTGCCAGTTTTTCGTTTAACGATTGGGCTGAAGCTTTCTTT. It yields the protein CASFSFNDWAEAFF.

The chain is built from TRBV28 and TRBJ2-5; tentatively, D is TRBD2 (6 bases). Between the trimmed V and J ends, which lost 5 bases and 5 bases, there was a span of 18 bases. Germline V gene data show CDR1 as MDHEN and CDR2 as SYDVKM. The CDR3 extends over 15 amino acids. The CDR3: CASSVPPDGGETQYF. The DNA for the CDR3 is TGTGCCAGCAGTGTACCCCCGGATGGAGGGGAGACCCAGTACTTC.

The J gene is TRBJ2-4, the V gene TRBV14; 8 bases are a match to TRBD2. Unmatched junction bases numbered 6, after V lost 0 bases and J lost 5 bases. Germline CDR1 reads SGHDN; CDR2 reads FVKESK. There are 16 residues in the CDR3. The DNA for the CDR3 is TGTGCCAGCAGCCAAGACCCGCGGGGGGACCAAAACATTCAGTACTTC. Translating it yields CASSQDPRGDQNIQYF.

J is TRBJ2-2 and V is TRBV29-1; unclear D gene. V lost 8 bases and J 1 base, leaving 8 bases between the germline ends. The germline gives CDR1 SQVTM, CDR2 ANQGSEA. This CDR3 spans 12 amino acids. The CDR3 DNA follows: TGCAGCACGGTGGAGAACACCGGGGAGCTGTTTTTT. Translating it yields CSTVENTGELFF.

The table lists this clonotype with a count of one. The V and J genes are TRBV20-1 and TRBJ2-3, with D maybe TRBD2 (6 bases). From germline, CDR1 is DFQATT and CDR2 SNEGSKA (reference sequence). Trimming removed 5 bases from V and 4 bases from J, with 16 bases in between. The CDR3 covers 14 residues. This CDR3 reads CSAAKWGEADTQYF. DNA for the CDR3: TGCAGTGCTGCCAAATGGGGGGAGGCAGATACGCAGTATTTT.